This note documents a single TCR beta chain sequence. The source of the sample is a study of T cells in Graves' hyperthyroidism and ophthalmopathy. RNA transcripts provided the source from which TCR beta CDR3 regions were amplified. Carried out on the TCR CDR3, a first-round RT-PCR used the HTBI primer set. A single record per CDR3 protein comes from TCRdb applying MiXCR to the multiplex PCR reads. The table shows 500,000 or so distinct CDR3 sequences, with more than 15% occurring only once. Germline V gene sequence: CDR1 SGHAT, CDR2 FQNNGV. J lost 5 bases, V lost 9 bases, and 15 bases had no gene match. CDR3 length equals 16 residues.

The genes are TRBV11-2 and TRBJ2-1; TRBD2 matches at 8 bases. The sequencing input was blood. The sequence derives from a woman in her late teens or twenties with Graves' ophthalmopathy. The CDR3 nucleotides read TGTGCCAGTAGTACTTGGACTAGCTCGGTTAACAATGAGCAGTTCTTC. It specifies CASSTWTSSVNNEQFF.